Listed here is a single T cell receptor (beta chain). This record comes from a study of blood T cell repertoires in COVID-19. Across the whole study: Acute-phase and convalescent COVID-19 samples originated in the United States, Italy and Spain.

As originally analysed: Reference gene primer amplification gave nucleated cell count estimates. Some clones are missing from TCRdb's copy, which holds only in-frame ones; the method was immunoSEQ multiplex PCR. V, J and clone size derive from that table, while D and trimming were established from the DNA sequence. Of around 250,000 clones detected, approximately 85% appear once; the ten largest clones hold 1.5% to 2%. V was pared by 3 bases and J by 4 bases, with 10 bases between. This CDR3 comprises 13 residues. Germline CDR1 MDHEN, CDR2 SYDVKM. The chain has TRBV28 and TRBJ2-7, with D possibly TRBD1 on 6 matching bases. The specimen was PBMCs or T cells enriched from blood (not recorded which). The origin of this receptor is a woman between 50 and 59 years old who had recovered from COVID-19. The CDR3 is CASSFRGRYEQYF. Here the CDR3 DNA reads TGTGCCAGCAGTTTCAGGGGACGGTACGAGCAGTACTTC. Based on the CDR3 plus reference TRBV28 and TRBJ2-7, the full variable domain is DVKVTQSSRYLVKRTGEKVFLECVQDMDHENMFWYRQDPGLGLRLIYFSYDVKMKEKGDIPEGYSVSREKKERFSLILESASTNQTSMYLCASSFRGRYEQYFGPGTRLTVT.